This is a list of T cell receptor beta chains from one sample in a study of T cell changes during pregnancy in multiple sclerosis. The data were produced by immunoSEQ multiplex PCR, yet TCRdb's version contains in-frame clones alone and is incomplete. The data contain 85,000 to 100,000 clones, approximately 93% of them singletons. The sample here was peripheral blood, taken after pregnancy. The receptor source for this set is a female donor with multiple sclerosis, enrolled in a pregnancy study. The CDR3 runs from the conserved cysteine through the conserved F or W. D genes are given only for firm matches. Clone size is given for some rows only: seen once, a few or many times, or a class if the clone is expanded.

length	size	V	J	D	CDR3	DNA
14	NA	TRBV11-2	TRBJ2-1	NA	CASSFGDSRNEQFF	TGTGCCAGCAGCTTCGGAGACTCCCGCAATGAGCAGTTCTTC
17	NA	TRBV7-3	TRBJ2-2	TRBD2	CASSSQGLADNTGELFF	TGTGCCAGCAGCTCTCAGGGACTAGCGGATAACACCGGGGAGCTGTTTTTT
13	NA	TRBV27	TRBJ1-1	NA	CASSLWLNTEAFF	TGTGCCAGCAGTTTATGGCTGAACACTGAAGCTTTCTTT
19	NA	TRBV5-1	TRBJ2-5	TRBD1	CASSSPRQGANLRQETQYF	TGCGCCAGCAGCTCTCCTAGACAGGGGGCGAACCTCCGCCAAGAGACCCAGTACTTC
13	NA	TRBV23-1	TRBJ2-7	NA	CAANVTRRYEQYF	TGCGCCGCCAATGTAACCCGGCGGTACGAGCAGTACTTC
15	NA	TRBV7-2	TRBJ2-3	NA	CASSLYRARTDTQYF	TGTGCCAGCAGCCTATACAGGGCGAGGACAGATACGCAGTATTTT
16	NA	TRBV7-8	TRBJ1-2	TRBD1	CASSSGRAGGYYGYTF	TGTGCCAGCAGCTCCGGTCGGGCAGGGGGATACTATGGCTACACCTTC
16	many	TRBV5-1	TRBJ2-3	NA	CASSLGGYSSTDTQYF	TGCGCCAGCAGCTTGGGCGGGTATTCTAGCACAGATACGCAGTATTTT
13	NA	TRBV4-1	TRBJ2-7	NA	CASSDTGSYEQYF	TGCGCCAGCAGCGATACAGGGTCCTACGAGCAGTACTTC
13	NA	TRBV28	TRBJ2-2	NA	CASTLGPGSVLFF	TGTGCCAGCACCCTGGGGCCGGGCTCGGTGCTGTTTTTT
11	NA	TRBV7-8	TRBJ2-7	NA	CATQSGGEQYF	TGTGCCACCCAGTCCGGCGGAGAGCAGTACTTC
14	NA	TRBV15	TRBJ2-2	TRBD1	CAIPGQGAPGELFF	TGTGCCATCCCCGGCCAGGGGGCTCCCGGGGAGCTGTTTTTT
13	once	TRBV28	TRBJ2-7	NA	CASSPGVSYEQYF	TGTGCCAGCAGCCCCGGGGTTTCCTACGAGCAGTACTTC
13	NA	TRBV19	TRBJ2-7	NA	CASSAGTKIEQYF	TGTGCCAGTAGCGCCGGGACAAAAATTGAGCAGTACTTC
15	NA	TRBV11-2	TRBJ2-7	TRBD1	CASSPLRGRRYEQYF	TGTGCCAGCAGCCCCTTGAGGGGGCGCCGCTACGAGCAGTACTTC
14	NA	TRBV7-2	TRBJ2-3	NA	CASSFDSSTDTQYF	TGTGCCAGCAGCTTTGACAGTAGCACAGATACGCAGTATTTT
15	NA	TRBV30	TRBJ2-5	NA	CAWSVGGAVGETQYF	TGTGCCTGGAGTGTAGGAGGGGCCGTGGGAGAGACCCAGTACTTC
14	NA	TRBV4-2	TRBJ1-2	NA	CASSQEQGSYGYTF	TGTGCCAGCAGCCAAGAGCAGGGGAGCTATGGCTACACCTTC
14	NA	TRBV27	TRBJ1-2	TRBD1	CASSAQGQLNGYTF	TGTGCCAGCAGTGCTCAGGGACAGCTCAATGGCTACACCTTC
14	NA	TRBV4-1	TRBJ2-7	NA	CASSQGDKSYEQYF	TGCGCCAGCAGCCAAGGGGACAAGTCCTACGAGCAGTACTTC
14	NA	TRBV6-5	TRBJ1-2	TRBD1	CASSAAGQVYGYTF	TGTGCCAGCAGTGCGGCGGGACAGGTCTATGGCTACACCTTC
14	NA	TRBV11-2	TRBJ1-2	TRBD1	CASSLGQGGYGYTF	TGTGCCAGCAGCTTGGGACAGGGGGGCTATGGCTACACCTTC
16	NA	TRBV4-3	TRBJ2-3	TRBD2	CASSQWGTSGTDTQYF	TGCGCCAGCAGCCAGTGGGGGACTAGCGGCACAGATACGCAGTATTTT
14	NA	TRBV27	TRBJ2-1	TRBD1	CASSNRGRYNEQFF	TGTGCCAGCAGCAACAGGGGGCGTTACAATGAGCAGTTCTTC
15	NA	TRBV4-3	TRBJ2-1	TRBD1	CASSPGRTGYNEQFF	TGCGCCAGCAGCCCAGGCCGGACAGGGTACAATGAGCAGTTCTTC
13	NA	TRBV28	TRBJ1-2	NA	CASSLSRVGGYTF	TGTGCCAGCAGTTTATCCAGGGTGGGTGGCTACACCTTC
13	NA	TRBV28	TRBJ1-1	NA	CASSSGGSGEAFF	TGTGCCAGCAGTTCCGGAGGGAGCGGTGAAGCTTTCTTT
15	NA	TRBV28	TRBJ1-2	NA	CASSFKERGSGGYTF	TGTGCCAGCAGTTTTAAAGAAAGGGGATCAGGTGGCTACACCTTC
17	NA	TRBV23-1	TRBJ1-1	NA	CASSHTADRTGHHEAFF	TGCGCCAGCAGTCACACCGCCGATCGGACCGGACATCATGAAGCTTTCTTT
12	NA	TRBV5-8	TRBJ2-7	NA	CASSFEVHEQYF	TGTGCCAGCAGCTTCGAGGTCCACGAGCAGTACTTC
17	NA	TRBV10-3	TRBJ2-7	TRBD2	CAISRGASGSLAYEQYF	TGTGCCATTTCCCGGGGAGCTAGCGGGAGTCTAGCCTACGAGCAGTACTTC
14	NA	TRBV27	TRBJ2-7	NA	CASSLSRRAYEQYF	TGTGCCAGCAGTTTAAGCAGGCGAGCCTACGAGCAGTACTTC
15	NA	TRBV29-1	TRBJ1-5	NA	CSVSYISGGDQPQHF	TGCAGCGTTTCCTACATTAGCGGAGGAGATCAGCCCCAGCATTTT